This TCR beta chain was identified in a study of T-cell memory formation after mild COVID-19. Study context: TCR clusters were mostly confined to one donor each.

Germline V CDR1 and CDR2: KGHDR, SFDVKD. The CDR3 length is 16 residues. Trimming removed 4 bases from V and 7 bases from J; junction bases left unmatched: 7. In this sample, this clonotype turned up a few times. Antigen unknown. Study findings and constraints: Balance between CD4 and CD8 was seen in clones contracting day 15 to 85, and a CD4+ lean was seen in later expanders.

The TCR alpha and TCR beta cDNA libraries, bearing sample barcodes and UMIs, were generated by 5'RACE using constant-segment primers. One entry per CDR3 protein results from TCRdb running MiXCR on the 5' RACE reads. This sample carries 45,000 to 65,000 distinct CDR3 sequences, over 8.5% of them seen once, and the ten largest clones take 10% to 15%. The J gene is TRBJ2-1, the V gene TRBV24-1, with TRBD2 identical over 12 bases. This TCR came from an adult woman who had mild COVID-19 (a few samples of this study predate the infection). Cell type and time point are not known. The sequenced sample was PBMCs or a T cell subset sorted from them (not recorded which). CDR3 in DNA: TGTGCCACCAGTGAGACCGCTAGCGGGAGGGGTAATGAGCAGTTCTTC. Protein product: CATSETASGRGNEQFF.